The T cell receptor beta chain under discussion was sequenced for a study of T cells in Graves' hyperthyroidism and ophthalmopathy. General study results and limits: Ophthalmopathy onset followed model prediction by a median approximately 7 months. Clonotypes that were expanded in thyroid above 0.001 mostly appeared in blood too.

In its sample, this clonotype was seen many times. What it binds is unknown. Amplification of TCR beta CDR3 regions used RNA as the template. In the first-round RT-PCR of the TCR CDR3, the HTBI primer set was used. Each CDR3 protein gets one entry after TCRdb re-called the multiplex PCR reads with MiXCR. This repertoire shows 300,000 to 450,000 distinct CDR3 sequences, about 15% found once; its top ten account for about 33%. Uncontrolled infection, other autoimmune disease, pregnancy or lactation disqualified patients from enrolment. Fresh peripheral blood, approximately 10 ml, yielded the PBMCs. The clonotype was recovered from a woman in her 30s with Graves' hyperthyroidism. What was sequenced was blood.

The CDR3 DNA sequence: TGTGCCAGCAGTAGACAGGAAGAGACCCAGTACTTC. As protein: CASSRQEETQYF. The chain employs TRBV2 and TRBJ2-5, with a weak D call TRBD1 (6 bases). The germline V gene has CDR1 SNHLY and CDR2 FYNNEI. V gave up 5 bases and J gave up 3 bases, with 7 bases separating them. The CDR3 spans 12 residues.